This TCR beta chain was captured by sequencing in a study of T cell responses to AZD1222 COVID-19 vaccine. Study context: Researchers grouped second doses given at about 4 or about 12 weeks into one pool.

CDR3 length equals 12 residues. V was cut by 5 bases and J by 9 bases, with 11 bases left in between. Germline-derived CDR1 and CDR2 are ENHRY and SYGVKD. Clones were sequenced by immunoSEQ multiplex PCR, and TCRdb holds only the in-frame ones, with some missing. The sample holds over 100,000 clones, 84% seen once. To note about this clone: What it binds is not known.

Findings and limits, study-wide: Vaccine-associated CD4 TCRs spanned spike, dominant at 160-218 and 743-854.

The gene calls are TRBV10-3 and TRBJ1-5; D is unresolved. The source is an adult in good health. The input for sequencing was peripheral blood, taken on day 0 of AZD1222 vaccination. The CDR3 DNA reads TGTGCCATCAGTCTGGGCTTTGGGCCCCAGCATTTT. Amino acids: CAISLGFGPQHF.